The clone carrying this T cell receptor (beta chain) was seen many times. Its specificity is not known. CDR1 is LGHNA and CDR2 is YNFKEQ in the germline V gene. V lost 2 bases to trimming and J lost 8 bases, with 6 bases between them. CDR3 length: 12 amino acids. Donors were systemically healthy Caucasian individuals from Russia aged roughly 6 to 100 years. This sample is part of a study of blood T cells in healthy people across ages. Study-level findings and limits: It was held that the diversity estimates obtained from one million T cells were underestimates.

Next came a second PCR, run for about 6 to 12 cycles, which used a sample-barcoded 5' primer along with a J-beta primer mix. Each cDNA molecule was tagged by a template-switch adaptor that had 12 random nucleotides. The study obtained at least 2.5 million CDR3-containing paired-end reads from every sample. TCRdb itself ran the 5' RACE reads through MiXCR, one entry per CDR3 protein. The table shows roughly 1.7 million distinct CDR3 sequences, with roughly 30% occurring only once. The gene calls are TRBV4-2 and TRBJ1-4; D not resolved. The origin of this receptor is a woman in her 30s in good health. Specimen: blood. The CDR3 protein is CASSQLSEKLFF. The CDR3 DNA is TGTGCCAGCAGCCAACTTTCGGAAAAACTGTTTTTT.